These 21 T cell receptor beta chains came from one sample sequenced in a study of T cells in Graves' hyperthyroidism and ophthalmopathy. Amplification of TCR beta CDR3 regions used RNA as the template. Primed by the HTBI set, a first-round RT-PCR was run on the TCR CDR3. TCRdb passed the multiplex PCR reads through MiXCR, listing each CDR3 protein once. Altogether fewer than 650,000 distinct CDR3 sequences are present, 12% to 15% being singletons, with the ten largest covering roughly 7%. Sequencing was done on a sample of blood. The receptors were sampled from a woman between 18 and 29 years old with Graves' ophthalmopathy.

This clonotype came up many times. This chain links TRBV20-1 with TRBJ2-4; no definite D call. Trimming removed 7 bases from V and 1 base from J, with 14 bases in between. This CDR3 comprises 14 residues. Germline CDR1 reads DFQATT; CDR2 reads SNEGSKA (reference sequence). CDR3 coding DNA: TGCAGTGTCCGCCCCGCCGTTGCCAAAAACATTCAGTACTTC. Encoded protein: CSVRPAVAKNIQYF.

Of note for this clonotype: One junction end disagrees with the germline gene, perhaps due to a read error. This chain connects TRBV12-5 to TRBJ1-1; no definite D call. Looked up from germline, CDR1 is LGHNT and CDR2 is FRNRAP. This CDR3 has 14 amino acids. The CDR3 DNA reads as TGTGCTAGTAGTTTCCTCCCTGTGAACACTGAAGCTTTCTTT. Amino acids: CASSFLPVNTEAFF.

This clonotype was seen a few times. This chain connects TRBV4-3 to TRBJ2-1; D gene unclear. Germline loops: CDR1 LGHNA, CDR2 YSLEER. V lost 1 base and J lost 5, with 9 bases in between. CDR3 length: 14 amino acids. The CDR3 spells CASSQGDLNNEQFF. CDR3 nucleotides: TGCGCCAGCAGCCAAGGAGACCTGAACAATGAGCAGTTCTTC.

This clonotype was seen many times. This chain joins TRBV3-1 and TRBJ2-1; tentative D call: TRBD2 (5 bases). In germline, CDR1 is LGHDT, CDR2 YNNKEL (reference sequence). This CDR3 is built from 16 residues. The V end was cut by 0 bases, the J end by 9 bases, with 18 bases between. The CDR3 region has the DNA TGTGCCAGCAGCCAAGACCGAGTCGCGGGCGGAGGTGAGCAGTTCTTC. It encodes CASSQDRVAGGGEQFF.

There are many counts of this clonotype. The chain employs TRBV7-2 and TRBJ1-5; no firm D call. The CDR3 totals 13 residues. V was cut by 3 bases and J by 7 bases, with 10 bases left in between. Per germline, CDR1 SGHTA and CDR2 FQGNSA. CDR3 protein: CASSFGFRQPQHF. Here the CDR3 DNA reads TGTGCCAGCAGCTTCGGATTCCGGCAGCCCCAGCATTTT.

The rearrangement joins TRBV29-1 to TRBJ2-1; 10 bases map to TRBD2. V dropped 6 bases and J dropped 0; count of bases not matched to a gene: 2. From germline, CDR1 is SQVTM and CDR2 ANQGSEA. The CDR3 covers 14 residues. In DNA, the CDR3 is TGCAGCGTCTCTAGCGGGAGCTCCTACAATGAGCAGTTCTTC. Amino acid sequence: CSVSSGSSYNEQFF.

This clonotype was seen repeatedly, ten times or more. CDR3 DNA: TGCGCCAGCAGAGTCGGACAGAGCTCAAGCGAGCAGTACTTC. Translating it yields CASRVGQSSSEQYF. V usage is TRBV5-1 and J usage is TRBJ2-7; a weak D match, TRBD1 (6 bases). Germline values: CDR1 SGHRS, CDR2 YFSETQ. The CDR3 sequence is 14 residues long. V was cut by 5 bases and J by 6 bases, with 18 bases left in between.

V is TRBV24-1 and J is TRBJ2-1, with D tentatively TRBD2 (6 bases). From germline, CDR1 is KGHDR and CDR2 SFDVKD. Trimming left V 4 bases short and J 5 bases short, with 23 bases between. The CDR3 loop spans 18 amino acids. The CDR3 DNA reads TGTGCCACCAGTGACCGGGACTCAAGGTACCACCCTCACAATGAGCAGTTCTTC. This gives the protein CATSDRDSRYHPHNEQFF.

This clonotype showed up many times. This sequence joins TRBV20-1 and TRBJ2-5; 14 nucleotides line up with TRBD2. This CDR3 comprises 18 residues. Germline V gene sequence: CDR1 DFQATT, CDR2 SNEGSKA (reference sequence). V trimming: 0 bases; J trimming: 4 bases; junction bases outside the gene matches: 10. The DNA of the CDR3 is TGCAGTGCTAGAGATCCAGGGACTAGCGGGAGCTGGGGAGAGACCCAGTACTTC. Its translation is CSARDPGTSGSWGETQYF.

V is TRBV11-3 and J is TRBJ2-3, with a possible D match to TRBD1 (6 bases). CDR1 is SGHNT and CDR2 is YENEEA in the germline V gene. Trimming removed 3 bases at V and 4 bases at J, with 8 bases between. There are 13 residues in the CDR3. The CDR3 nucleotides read TGTGCCAGCAGCTTTGCAGGGGCAGATACGCAGTATTTT. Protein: CASSFAGADTQYF.

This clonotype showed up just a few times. The CDR3 coding sequence is TGTGCCAGCAGCCAAGATATTGCCAGGGCTTACGGAAACACCATATATTTT. Encoded protein: CASSQDIARAYGNTIYF. The genes are TRBV4-2 and TRBJ1-3, with a possible D match to TRBD1 (5 bases). V was cut by 0 bases and J by 4 bases, with 16 bases left in between. Per germline, CDR1 LGHNA and CDR2 YNFKEQ. The CDR3 spans 17 residues.

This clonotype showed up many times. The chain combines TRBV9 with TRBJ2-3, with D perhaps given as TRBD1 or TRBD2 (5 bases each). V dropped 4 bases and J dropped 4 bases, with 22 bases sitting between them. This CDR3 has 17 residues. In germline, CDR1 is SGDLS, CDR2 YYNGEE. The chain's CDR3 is CASSLGTVSSLADTQYF. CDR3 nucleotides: TGTGCCAGCAGCCTCGGGACGGTCTCATCTCTGGCAGATACGCAGTATTTT.

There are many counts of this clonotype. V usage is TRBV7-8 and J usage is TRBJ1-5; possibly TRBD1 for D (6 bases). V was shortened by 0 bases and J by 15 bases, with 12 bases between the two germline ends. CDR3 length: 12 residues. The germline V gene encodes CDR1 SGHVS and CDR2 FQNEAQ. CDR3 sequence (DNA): TGTGCCAGCAGCTTAGCGCTCGGACAGCCGCATTTT. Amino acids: CASSLALGQPHF.

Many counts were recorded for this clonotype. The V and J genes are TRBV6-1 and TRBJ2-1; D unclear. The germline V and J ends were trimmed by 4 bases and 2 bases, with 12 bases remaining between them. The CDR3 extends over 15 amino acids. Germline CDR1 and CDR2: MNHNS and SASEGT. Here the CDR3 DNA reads TGTGCCAGCAGTGTTGACTTTACAACCTACAATGAGCAGTTCTTC. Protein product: CASSVDFTTYNEQFF.

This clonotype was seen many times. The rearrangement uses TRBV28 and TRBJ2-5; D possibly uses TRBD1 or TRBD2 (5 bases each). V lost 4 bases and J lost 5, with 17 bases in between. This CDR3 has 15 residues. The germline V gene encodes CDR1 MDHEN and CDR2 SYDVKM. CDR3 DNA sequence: TGTGCCAGCAGTTCTTTCCAAGGGACCTATGAGACCCAGTACTTC. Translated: CASSSFQGTYETQYF.

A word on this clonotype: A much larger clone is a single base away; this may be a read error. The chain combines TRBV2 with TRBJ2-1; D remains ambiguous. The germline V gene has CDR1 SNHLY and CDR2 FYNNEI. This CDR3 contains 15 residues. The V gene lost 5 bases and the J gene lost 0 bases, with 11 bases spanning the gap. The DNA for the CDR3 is TGTGCCAGCAGTTACGAGCCTAGCTCCTACAATGAGCAGTTCTTC. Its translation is CASSYEPSSYNEQFF.

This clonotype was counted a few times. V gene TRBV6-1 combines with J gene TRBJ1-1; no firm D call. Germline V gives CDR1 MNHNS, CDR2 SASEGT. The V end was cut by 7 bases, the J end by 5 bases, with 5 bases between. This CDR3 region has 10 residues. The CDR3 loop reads CASKTTEAFF. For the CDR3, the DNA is TGTGCCAGCAAGACAACTGAAGCTTTCTTT.

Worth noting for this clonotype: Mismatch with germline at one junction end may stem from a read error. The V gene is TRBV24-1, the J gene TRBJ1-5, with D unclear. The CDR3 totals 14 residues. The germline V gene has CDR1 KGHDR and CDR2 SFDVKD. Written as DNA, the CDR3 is TGTGCCACCAGTGATCTCAGGTCCGATCAGACCCAGCATTTT. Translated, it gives CATSDLRSDQTQHF.

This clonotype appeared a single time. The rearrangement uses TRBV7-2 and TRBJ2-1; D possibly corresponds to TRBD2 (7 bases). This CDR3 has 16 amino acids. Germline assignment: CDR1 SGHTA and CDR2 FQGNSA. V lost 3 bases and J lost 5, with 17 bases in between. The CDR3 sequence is CASSFGGGGAHNEQFF. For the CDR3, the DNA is TGTGCCAGCAGCTTTGGGGGGGGCGGGGCCCACAATGAGCAGTTCTTC.

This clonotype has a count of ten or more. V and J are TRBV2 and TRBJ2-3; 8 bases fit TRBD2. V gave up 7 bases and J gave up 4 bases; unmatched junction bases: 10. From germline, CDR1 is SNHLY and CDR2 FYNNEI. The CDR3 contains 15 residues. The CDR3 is CASILGLVSSDTQYF. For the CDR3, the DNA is TGTGCCAGCATACTGGGACTAGTCAGTTCAGATACGCAGTATTTT.

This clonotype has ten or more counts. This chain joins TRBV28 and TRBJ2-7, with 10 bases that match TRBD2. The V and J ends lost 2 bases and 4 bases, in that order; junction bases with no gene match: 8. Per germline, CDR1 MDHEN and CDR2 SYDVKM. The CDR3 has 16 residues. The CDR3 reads CASSLKLLAGRYEQYF. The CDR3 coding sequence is TGTGCCAGCAGTTTAAAACTACTAGCGGGAAGGTACGAGCAGTACTTC.